This is a list of T cell receptor beta chains from one sample in a study of blood T cell repertoires in COVID-19. The repertoire was sequenced with immunoSEQ multiplex PCR; TCRdb's copy has only in-frame clones and lacks some. The top ten hold 1.5% to 2% of the sample, which has some 300,000 clones, 75% to 90% seen once. The sequencing input was PBMCs or T cells enriched from blood (not recorded which). These receptor sequences come from a woman in her 40s who had recovered from COVID-19. CDR3s include the opening cysteine and the closing phenylalanine or tryptophan. Each record gives: CDR3 length, J gene, D gene, V gene, clone size, CDR3 DNA, CDR3 protein. D genes are given only for firm matches. Clone size, where shown, is once, few, many, or a class for clones that have expanded.

13,TRBJ1-3,.,TRBV3-1/TRBV3-2,.,TGTGCCAGCAGTCAAACCCCAGGCAACACCATATATTTT,CASSQTPGNTIYF
16,TRBJ2-2,.,TRBV2,.,TGTGCCAGCAGGGGTGGGCGCCTCGCGAACACCGGGGAGCTGTTTTTT,CASRGGRLANTGELFF
15,TRBJ2-7,.,TRBV4-3,.,TGCGCCAGCAGCCAGACTGGTTCCCCCTCCGGGGAGCAGTACTTC,CASSQTGSPSGEQYF
14,TRBJ1-6,.,TRBV12-5,.,TGTGCTAGTGGTCAGGACAGTTTATACTCACCCCTCCACTTT,CASGQDSLYSPLHF
16,TRBJ2-7,TRBD1,TRBV24-1,.,TGTGCCACCAGTGATTTCAGGACAGGCGGATCCTACGAGCAGTACTTC,CATSDFRTGGSYEQYF
15,TRBJ1-1,.,TRBV9,.,TGTGCCAGCAGCGCAGGGCTTAGGATGAACACTGAAGCTTTCTTT,CASSAGLRMNTEAFF
15,TRBJ2-3,.,TRBV13,.,TGTGCCAGCAGCTCCGGGACTCAAGGTAGAGGTACGCAGTATTTT,CASSSGTQGRGTQYF
12,TRBJ2-1,.,TRBV11-2,.,TGTGCCAGCAGCTTCATAAACACTGAGCAGTTCTTC,CASSFINTEQFF
14,TRBJ1-6,.,TRBV7-2,once,TGTGCCAGCAGCTTGGTCTTCCGGGATTCACCCCTCCACTTT,CASSLVFRDSPLHF
15,TRBJ2-1,.,TRBV7-2,.,TGTGCCAGCAGCTTACTGGCGGGAACCTACAATGAGCAGTTCTTC,CASSLLAGTYNEQFF
16,TRBJ2-1,.,TRBV7-3,few,TGTGCCAGCAGCCAAGGCGTAGCTGTCGCCTACAATGAGCAGTTCTTC,CASSQGVAVAYNEQFF
14,TRBJ2-5,.,TRBV5-1,.,TGCGCCAGCAGCTCACTACAGGGACAAGAGACCCAGTACTTC,CASSSLQGQETQYF
17,TRBJ1-1,TRBD1,TRBV7-8,.,TGTGCCAGCAGCCAGAGCCGGGACAGGGGGATGAACACTGAAGCTTTCTTT,CASSQSRDRGMNTEAFF
11,TRBJ2-1,.,TRBV20-1,.,TGCAGTGCTAATACCTACAATGAGCAGTTCTTC,CSANTYNEQFF
14,TRBJ1-1,.,TRBV19,.,TGTGCCAGTAAAGGAGGGGCTGGGAGCACTGAAGCTTTCTTT,CASKGGAGSTEAFF
13,TRBJ2-3,.,TRBV7-2,.,TGTGCCAGCAGCTTAGGTCGGACAGATACGCAGTATTTT,CASSLGRTDTQYF
15,TRBJ2-1,.,TRBV5-6,.,TGTGCCAGCAGCCCGCTTTGGGGGGAGATGGATGAGCAGTTCTTC,CASSPLWGEMDEQFF
14,TRBJ1-2,.,TRBV6-5,.,TGTGCCAGCAGTTACGACAGCCTGCCTTATGGCTACACCTTC,CASSYDSLPYGYTF
16,TRBJ2-3,TRBD2,TRBV4-1,.,TGCGCCAGCAGCCAATTCTCTAGCGGGAGCACAGATACGCAGTATTTT,CASSQFSSGSTDTQYF
17,TRBJ2-7,TRBD2,TRBV14,.,TGTGCCAGCAGCCAAGACGGATCAGCGGGGGGGCCTTCCGAGCAGTACTTC,CASSQDGSAGGPSEQYF
14,TRBJ1-1,TRBD1,TRBV5-6,few,TGTGCCAGCAGCCAGGGACAGCCGAACACTGAAGCTTTCTTT,CASSQGQPNTEAFF
14,TRBJ1-2,TRBD1,TRBV19,.,TGTGCCAGTAGTATAACGACAGGGGGCGGTGGCTACACCTTC,CASSITTGGGGYTF